These T cell receptor beta chains were read from a single sample in a study of T cell repertoires in cytomegalovirus infection. TCRdb re-analysed the reads in MiXCR, keeping a single row per CDR3 protein. The sample lists under 300,000 distinct CDR3 sequences; about 12% were seen once. What was sequenced was PBMCs. The receptor source for this set is a human donor in good health (CMV status not recorded). Some clones in this sample may be carry-over from other donors' samples. CDR3s include the opening cysteine and the closing phenylalanine or tryptophan. The D gene is left open where the match is weak. Only part of the rows carry a size: once, few, many, or a class if the clone is expanded.

cdr3_length clone_size j_call v_call d_call cdr3_nt cdr3_aa
13 many TRBJ1-5 TRBV11-2 . TGTGCCAGCAGCTTATGGGTGGATCAGCCCCAGCATTTT CASSLWVDQPQHF
15 . TRBJ2-1 TRBV13 . TGTGCCAGCAGCCTCCGGGACTTATTCTACAATGAGCAGTTCTTC CASSLRDLFYNEQFF
13 few TRBJ1-2 TRBV5-1 TRBD1 TGCGCCAGCAGCTTTAACAGGGGCTATGGCTACACCTTC CASSFNRGYGYTF
14 . TRBJ2-5 TRBV7-3 . TGTACCAGCAGCCCGACAGGTGGGAGAGAGACCCAGTACTTC CTSSPTGGRETQYF
13 many TRBJ2-7 TRBV5-5 . TGTGCCAGCAGCTTGTTGCAGATCTACGAGCAGTACTTC CASSLLQIYEQYF
14 many TRBJ2-3 TRBV7-2 . TGTGCCAGCAGCTTAGCGCAAAGCCCTAATACGCAGTATTTT CASSLAQSPNTQYF
14 few TRBJ1-5 TRBV20-1 TRBD1 TGCAGTGCTACGGGGGACAGGGACCCTCAGCCCCAGCATTTT CSATGDRDPQPQHF
16 . TRBJ2-7 TRBV2 TRBD2 TGTGCCAGCAGGTGGGGGACTAGCGTGAGCTCCTACGAGCAGTACTTC CASRWGTSVSSYEQYF
14 many TRBJ1-1 TRBV10-3 . TGTGCCATCAGGCCTAGCGCCGGGGGCACTGAAGCTTTCTTT CAIRPSAGGTEAFF
16 many TRBJ2-2 TRBV7-2 . TGTGCCAGCAGCTGGCGCGGGGGCTCCTCGTCCGGGGAGCTGTTTTTT CASSWRGGSSSGELFF
14 once TRBJ2-7 TRBV19 TRBD1 TGTGCCAGTAGTAGCGGACAGGGGCCTTCCGAGCAGTACTTC CASSSGQGPSEQYF
14 few TRBJ2-7 TRBV5-4 . TGTGCCAGCAGCCCTACGACAGGCCCGGTGGAGCAGTACTTC CASSPTTGPVEQYF